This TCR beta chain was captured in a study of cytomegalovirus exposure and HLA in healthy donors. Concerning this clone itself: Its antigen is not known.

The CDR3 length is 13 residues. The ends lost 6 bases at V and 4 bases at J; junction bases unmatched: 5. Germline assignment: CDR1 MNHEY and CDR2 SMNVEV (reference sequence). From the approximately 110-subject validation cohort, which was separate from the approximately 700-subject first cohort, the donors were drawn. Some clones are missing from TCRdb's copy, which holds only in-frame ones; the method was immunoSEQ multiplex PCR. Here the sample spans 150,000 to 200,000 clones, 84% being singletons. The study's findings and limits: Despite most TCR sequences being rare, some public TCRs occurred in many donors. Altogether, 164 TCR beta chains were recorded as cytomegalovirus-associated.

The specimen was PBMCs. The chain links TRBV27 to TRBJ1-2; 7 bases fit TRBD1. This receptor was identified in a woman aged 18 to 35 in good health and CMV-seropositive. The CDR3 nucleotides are TGTGCCAGCAGCTCAGGGGGTTTCTATGGCTACACCTTC. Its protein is CASSSGGFYGYTF.